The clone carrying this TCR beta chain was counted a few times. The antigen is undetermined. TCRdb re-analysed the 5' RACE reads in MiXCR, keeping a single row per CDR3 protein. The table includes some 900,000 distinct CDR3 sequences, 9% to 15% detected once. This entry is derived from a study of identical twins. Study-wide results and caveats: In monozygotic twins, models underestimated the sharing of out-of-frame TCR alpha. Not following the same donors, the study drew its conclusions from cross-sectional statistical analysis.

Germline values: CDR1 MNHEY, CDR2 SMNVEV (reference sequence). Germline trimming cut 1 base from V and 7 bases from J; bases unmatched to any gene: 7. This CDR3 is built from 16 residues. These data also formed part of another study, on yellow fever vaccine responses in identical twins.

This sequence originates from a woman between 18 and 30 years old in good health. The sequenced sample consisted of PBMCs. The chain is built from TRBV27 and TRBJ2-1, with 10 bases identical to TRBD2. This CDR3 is CASSLFLAGGVNEQFF. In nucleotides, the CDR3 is TGTGCCAGCAGTTTATTCTTAGCGGGGGGCGTTAATGAGCAGTTCTTC.